This T cell receptor beta chain was observed in a study of regulatory T cells in long-lasting Graves disease. The time point here: newly diagnosed GD, antithyroid drugs for less than 3 months. TCR sequences were obtained from RNA taken from PBMCs. With iRepertoire HTBI primers and Arm-PCR of CDR3 regions, TCR beta libraries were built. TCRdb re-derived calls from the multiplex PCR reads in MiXCR, one entry per CDR3 protein. This table has 410,000 or so distinct CDR3 sequences, 14% to 15% appearing once. With 6 bases clipped from V and 5 bases from J, the junction kept 10 bases outside the gene matches. The germline CDR1 and CDR2 sequences are MNHNS and SASEGT. The CDR3 covers 15 residues. The data were also submitted as part of a second study, on T cells in Graves' hyperthyroidism and ophthalmopathy. That study adds: Patients aged 18 to 65 had newly diagnosed hyperthyroidism of under 2 months' duration. Model-based prediction identified ophthalmopathy a median around 6.7 months prior to its onset.

This chain links TRBV6-1 with TRBJ2-1, with 7 positions matching TRBD2. This sample comprised peripheral blood mononuclear cells (PBMCs), obtained at new diagnosis, from a patient treated with antithyroid drugs. The clonotype originates from a woman aged 25 to 45 with Graves disease. In nucleotides, the CDR3 is TGTGCCAGCAGACGCAGCGGGGCTGACAACAATGAGCAGTTCTTC. Translating it yields CASRRSGADNNEQFF.